This TCR beta chain stems from a study of cytomegalovirus exposure and HLA in healthy donors. Study-level points and caveats: The study dropped some indistinguishable V segments, TRBV6-2 and TRBV6-3 among them.

About this clone: The antigen remains unidentified.

The V gene end was trimmed by 6 bases and the J gene end by 7 bases; junction bases not matched to a gene: 14. This CDR3 is 16 amino acids long. Germline V lookup: CDR1 MNHEY, CDR2 SMNVEV (reference sequence). Researchers ran the PCR with 60 Vbeta and 13 Jbeta primers. Produced via immunoSEQ multiplex PCR; TCRdb's table is partial and in-frame only. The sample has some 130,000 clones; roughly 82% are singletons. The V and J genes are TRBV27 and TRBJ2-2; TRBD2 matches at 7 bases. This clonotype originated in a man aged 25 to 40 in good health and CMV-seronegative. The sample comprised PBMCs. The CDR3 nucleotides are TGTGCCAGCAGAGACCGACTAGCCATAAAGGGCGGGGAGCTGTTTTTT. Translation: CASRDRLAIKGGELFF.